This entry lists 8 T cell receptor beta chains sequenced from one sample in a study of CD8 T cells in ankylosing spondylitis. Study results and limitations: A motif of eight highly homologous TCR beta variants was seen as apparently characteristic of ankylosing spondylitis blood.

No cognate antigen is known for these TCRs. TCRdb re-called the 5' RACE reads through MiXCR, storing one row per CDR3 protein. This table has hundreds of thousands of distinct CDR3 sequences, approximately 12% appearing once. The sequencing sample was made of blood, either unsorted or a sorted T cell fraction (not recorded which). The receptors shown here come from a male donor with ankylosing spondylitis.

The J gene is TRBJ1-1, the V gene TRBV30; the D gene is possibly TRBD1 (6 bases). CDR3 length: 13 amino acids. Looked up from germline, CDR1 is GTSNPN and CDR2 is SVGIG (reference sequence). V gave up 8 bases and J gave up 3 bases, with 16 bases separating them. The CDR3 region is CAQGRTTYTEAFF. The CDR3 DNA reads TGTGCCCAGGGGAGGACAACCTACACTGAAGCTTTCTTT.

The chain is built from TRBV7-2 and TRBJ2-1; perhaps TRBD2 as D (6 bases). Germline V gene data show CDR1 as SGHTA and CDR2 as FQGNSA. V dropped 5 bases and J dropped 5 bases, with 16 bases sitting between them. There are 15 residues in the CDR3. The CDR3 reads CASSRTTPRNNEQFF. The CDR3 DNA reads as TGTGCCAGCAGCCGGACTACCCCGAGGAACAATGAGCAGTTCTTC.

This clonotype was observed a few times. The CDR3 is CASSRLPAGLYEQYF. The DNA for the CDR3 is TGTGCCAGCAGCAGACTACCAGCGGGCCTCTACGAGCAGTACTTC. The genes are TRBV6-2 or TRBV6-3 and TRBJ2-7, with TRBD2 as a possible D gene (6 bases). Looked up from germline, CDR1 is MNHEY and CDR2 is SVGEGT. Trimming removed 6 bases at V and 3 bases at J, with 18 bases between. The CDR3 is 15 residues long.

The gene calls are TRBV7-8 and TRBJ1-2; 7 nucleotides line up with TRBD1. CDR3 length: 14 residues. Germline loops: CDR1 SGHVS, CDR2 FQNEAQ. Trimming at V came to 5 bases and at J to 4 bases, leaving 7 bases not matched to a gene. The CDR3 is CASSPQGDSYGYTF. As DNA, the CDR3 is TGTGCCAGCAGCCCCCAGGGGGACAGCTATGGCTACACCTTC.

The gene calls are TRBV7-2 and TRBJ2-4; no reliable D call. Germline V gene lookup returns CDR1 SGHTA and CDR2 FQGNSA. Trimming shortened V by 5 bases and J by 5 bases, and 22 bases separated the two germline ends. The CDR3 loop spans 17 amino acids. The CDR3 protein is CASSRLGSSPGQNIQYF. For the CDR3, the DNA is TGTGCCAGCAGCCGACTCGGGTCCTCACCGGGCCAAAACATTCAGTACTTC.

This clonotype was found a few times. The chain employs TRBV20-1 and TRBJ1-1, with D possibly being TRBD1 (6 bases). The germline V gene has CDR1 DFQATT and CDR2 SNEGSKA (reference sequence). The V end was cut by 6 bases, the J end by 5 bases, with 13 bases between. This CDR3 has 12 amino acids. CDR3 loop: CSANKQGTEAFF. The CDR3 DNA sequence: TGCAGTGCAAACAAACAGGGAACTGAAGCTTTCTTT.

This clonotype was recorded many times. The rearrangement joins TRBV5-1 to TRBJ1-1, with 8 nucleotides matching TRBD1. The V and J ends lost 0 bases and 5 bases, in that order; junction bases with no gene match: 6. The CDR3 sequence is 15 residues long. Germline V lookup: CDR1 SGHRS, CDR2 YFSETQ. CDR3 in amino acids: CASSLVDRGWTEAFF. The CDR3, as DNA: TGCGCCAGCAGCTTGGTTGACAGGGGATGGACTGAAGCTTTCTTT.

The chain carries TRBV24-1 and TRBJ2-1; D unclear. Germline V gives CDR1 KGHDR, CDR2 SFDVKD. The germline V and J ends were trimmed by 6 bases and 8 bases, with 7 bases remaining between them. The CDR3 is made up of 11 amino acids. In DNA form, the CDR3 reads TGTGCCACCAGTAGATCTGATGAGCAGTTCTTC. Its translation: CATSRSDEQFF.